This record covers a single T cell receptor (beta chain). Its matching antigen is unknown. This sample was included in a study of CD8 T cells in ankylosing spondylitis. Study-wide results and caveats: In reactive arthritis synovial fluid and blood, some motif variants had been reported before. The study identified a TCR beta motif of 7 or 8 highly homologous variants that appeared characteristic of ankylosing spondylitis blood. The study looked at matched synovial fluid samples from ankylosing spondylitis patients. Disease-linked clones were reported to be significantly enriched there.

Libraries for TCR beta were made by quantitative 5'-RACE with molecular barcodes. MiXCR, run by TCRdb on the 5' RACE reads, gives a single entry per CDR3 protein. The sample has a few hundred thousand distinct CDR3 sequences; less than 10% are singletons. Losses at the gene ends were 6 bases for V and 8 bases for J; bases not matched to a gene: 5. CDR3 length equals 14 residues. Germline V gene data show CDR1 as SGHTA and CDR2 as FQGNSA. This chain joins TRBV7-2 and TRBJ2-1, with 12 positions matching TRBD2. The receptor's source is a male donor with ankylosing spondylitis. Material for sequencing was blood, either unsorted or a sorted T cell fraction (not recorded which). In DNA form, the CDR3 reads TGTGCCAGCAGTCAAACTAGCGGGAGGCATGAGCAGTTCTTC. Protein sequence: CASSQTSGRHEQFF.